Shown below are 13 T cell receptor beta chains from a single sample sequenced in a study of CD8 T cell repertoires and HIV-1 epitope variants. The protocol was immunoSEQ multiplex PCR, while the TCRdb copy is restricted to in-frame clones and leaves out a portion. Of 4,000 to 6,000 clones listed, 65% to 75% are singletons. The antigens these receptors bind are not known. Material: cultured CD8+ T cells derived from PBMCs. The receptors were gathered from a male donor with HIV.

J is TRBJ2-7 and V is TRBV5-5; 9 bases are shared with TRBD1. Germline-derived CDR1 and CDR2 are SGHKS and YYEKEE (reference sequence). With 0 bases clipped from V and 3 bases from J, the junction kept 1 base outside the gene matches. The CDR3 is 14 residues long. This CDR3 is CASSLGQGDYEQYF. In nucleotides, the CDR3 is TGTGCCAGCAGCTTGGGACAGGGGGACTACGAGCAGTACTTC.

V is TRBV6-5 and J is TRBJ2-1; D possibly matches TRBD1 or TRBD2 (5 bases each). This CDR3 has 15 residues. V gave up 4 bases and J gave up 1 base, with 11 bases separating them. Per germline, CDR1 MNHEY and CDR2 SVGAGI. The CDR3 sequence is CASSFEGPSYNEQFF. In nucleotides, the CDR3 is TGTGCCAGCAGTTTCGAGGGGCCTTCCTACAATGAGCAGTTCTTC.

The genes are TRBV28 and TRBJ1-1, with 11 bases lining up with TRBD1. Losses at the gene ends were 5 bases for V and 3 bases for J; bases not matched to a gene: 5. The CDR3 sequence is 15 residues long. The germline V gene encodes CDR1 MDHEN and CDR2 SYDVKM. CDR3 amino acids: CASSTRTGGYTEAFF. The DNA of the CDR3 is TGTGCCAGCAGTACCCGGACAGGGGGCTACACTGAAGCTTTCTTT.

The V and J genes are TRBV27 and TRBJ2-2; 7 nucleotides line up with TRBD1. Germline loops: CDR1 MNHEY, CDR2 SMNVEV (reference sequence). This CDR3 has 18 amino acids. The V segment lost 4 bases and the J segment 8 bases; nucleotides outside the gene matches: 19. This CDR3 reads CASSSTTTSTGAVGELFF. The CDR3 DNA sequence: TGTGCCAGCAGTTCAACAACAACGAGTACAGGGGCGGTGGGGGAGCTGTTTTTT.

The chain couples TRBV28 to TRBJ1-2; D uncertain. CDR3 length: 19 amino acids. CDR1 is MDHEN, CDR2 SYDVKM, per germline. Between the trimmed V and J ends, which lost 1 base and 0 bases, there was a span of 21 bases. Written as DNA, the CDR3 is TGTGCCAGCAGTTTATTCGCCCTTAGCCCACAGTCTCCTAACTATGGCTACACCTTC. Amino acid sequence: CASSLFALSPQSPNYGYTF.

The rearrangement joins TRBV19 to TRBJ2-7, with D tentatively TRBD1 (6 bases). Germline V CDR1 and CDR2: LNHDA, SQIVND (reference sequence). V was shortened by 5 bases and J by 3 bases, with 14 bases between the two germline ends. This CDR3 contains 14 residues. Here the CDR3 reads CASSADSQFYEQYF. In DNA form, the CDR3 reads TGTGCCAGTAGTGCGGACAGCCAGTTCTACGAGCAGTACTTC.

The V gene is TRBV19, the J gene TRBJ2-3, with TRBD2 matching 10 bases. After removal of 3 bases from V and 3 bases from J, the junction contained 9 bases not matched to a gene. Germline CDR1 reads LNHDA; CDR2 reads SQIVND (reference sequence). The CDR3 totals 17 residues. The CDR3 nucleotides read TGTGCCAGTAGTATTGGGCTAGCGGGGGCCCTTACAGATACGCAGTATTTT. It encodes CASSIGLAGALTDTQYF.

This clone was detected only a few times. The V and J genes are TRBV19 and TRBJ1-5; D not certain. CDR3 size: 15 residues. V lost 5 bases and J lost 4, with 15 bases in between. Per germline, CDR1 LNHDA and CDR2 SQIVND (reference sequence). This chain's CDR3 is CASSVPGDENQPQHF. CDR3 in DNA: TGTGCCAGTAGTGTCCCCGGGGATGAGAATCAGCCCCAGCATTTT.

The J gene is TRBJ2-7, the V gene TRBV6-6; 8 nucleotides agree with TRBD2. The germline gives CDR1 MNHNY, CDR2 SVGAGI (reference sequence). Trimming at V came to 0 bases and at J to 2 bases, leaving 0 bases not matched to a gene. The CDR3 loop spans 14 amino acids. The CDR3: CASSYSTSAYEQYF. The CDR3 DNA follows: TGTGCCAGCAGTTACTCGACTAGCGCCTACGAGCAGTACTTC.

CDR3 amino acids: CASSLARTGEQFF. The CDR3 nucleotides are TGTGCCAGCAGCTTAGCGCGGACCGGTGAGCAGTTCTTC. The chain couples TRBV7-2 to TRBJ2-1; no clear D. V lost 0 bases to trimming and J lost 9 bases, with 9 bases between them. The germline CDR1 and CDR2 sequences are SGHTA and FQGNSA. This CDR3 spans 13 amino acids.

The genes are TRBV27 and TRBJ1-5; D gene unclear. The CDR3 runs 16 residues. CDR1 and CDR2 (germline): MNHEY, SMNVEV (reference sequence). V was pared by 1 base and J by 0 bases, with 10 bases between. CDR3 sequence reads: CASSLFRRNSNQPQHF. CDR3 sequence (DNA): TGTGCCAGCAGTTTATTTCGACGGAATAGCAATCAGCCCCAGCATTTT.

The table lists this clone with a few counts. The CDR3 sequence is CASSGSPFPTSGGPWSYNEQFF. The CDR3 DNA is TGTGCCAGCAGCGGTAGTCCCTTCCCGACTAGCGGGGGGCCTTGGTCCTACAATGAGCAGTTCTTC. The gene calls are TRBV9 and TRBJ2-1; 13 bases are a match to TRBD2. V lost 3 bases to trimming and J lost 1 base; unmatched junction nucleotides: 19. Germline CDR1 reads SGDLS; CDR2 reads YYNGEE. This CDR3 spans 22 amino acids.

V is TRBV10-3 and J is TRBJ1-2, with a tentative D call TRBD1 (6 bases). Trimming cost V 0 bases and J 4 bases, with 12 bases left between them. Germline loops: CDR1 ENHRY, CDR2 SYGVKD. CDR3 length equals 15 residues. CDR3 amino acids: CAISESQGQIYGYTF. Written as DNA, the CDR3 is TGTGCCATCAGTGAGTCTCAAGGACAGATCTATGGCTACACCTTC.